This T cell receptor (beta chain) was found in a study of blood T cell repertoires in COVID-19 (dated by TCRdb to about 2020). Regarding the research as a whole: The collaborator samples originated in the United States, Italy and Spain and spanned the acute and convalescent phases of COVID-19. The prospective study material was composed of cDNA or gDNA derived from T cells, B-cell-depleted T cells, or PBMCs. Deeply sampled blood TCRbeta repertoires from subjects exposed to, actively infected with, or recovered from COVID-19 were included in the dataset. The repertoires were made available in a free public database intended to serve as a resource for research on the immune response to SARS-CoV-2. Samples came from the ongoing ImmuneRACE study (first 160 participants) plus 1,254 subjects from 6 global collaborators. Sample metadata almost always included a de-identified subject ID, COVID-19 status, age in years and sex. Where available, HLA class I and class II types were taken from metadata supplied by the sample provider and were not determined by assay-based typing. The paper as a whole reports these results and caveats: The quantity of clinical and demographic metadata differed by source and by participant and was supplied without curation.

Collaborating institutions collected whole blood in K2EDTA tubes following their own protocols. For TCRbeta analysis, collaborators shipped samples as frozen whole blood, isolated PBMCs, or DNA extracted from either of those sample types. TCRbeta CDR3 regions were amplified from genomic DNA using the immunoSEQ Assay, a bias-controlled multiplex PCR. Per the authors' processing: Within the assay, amplification of reference gene primers was used to estimate how many nucleated cells each sample contained. Sequence reads were collapsed and filtered to measure the absolute abundance of every unique TCRbeta CDR3 rearrangement. For each sample, productive Simpson clonality was calculated as the square root of Simpson's diversity index over productive rearrangements. What TCRdb holds here is the immuneACCESS table cut down to in-frame rearrangements. Part of the clones is not present; checked against another copy, under half of the missing clones reflect an unresolved V gene, and the others are unexplained. V and J calls plus clone size are reproduced from that table; the DNA served to infer D and trimming. The sample table lists some 250,000 clones, around 90% of them with a count of one. The top ten hold 5.5% to 9% of the sample.

Taken from the germline V gene, the CDR1 and CDR2 loops are KGHSH and LQKENI. Counted from cysteine to phenylalanine, this CDR3 has 16 amino acids. The only DNA kept is the CDR3, 48 bases in frame from the first base. As regards this clone: Which antigen it targets is not known. The germline gene is not matched at one end of the junction; a read error may be the cause.

This receptor was identified in a woman aged 70 to 79 with active or convalescent COVID-19. Recombination linked TRBV18 to TRBJ1-2, with 11 central nucleotides matching TRBD1. The sample taken for sequencing was peripheral blood. The CDR3 amino acid sequence is: CASSPLPGQGGYGYTF. The DNA sequence is TGTGCCAGCTCTCCACTACCGGGACAGGGGGGCTATGGCTACACCTTC.